This section outlines one TCR beta chain sequence together with its context. This CDR3 is 15 amino acids long. CDR1 is LGHDT and CDR2 is YNNKEL in the germline V gene (reference sequence). V gave up 1 base and J gave up 6 bases, with 13 bases separating them. These data come from a study of blood T cell repertoires in COVID-19. Study overall: Sites in the United States, Italy and Spain provided acute and convalescent COVID-19 samples. Nucleic acid was either cDNA or gDNA, and it came from T cells, B-cell-depleted T cells, or PBMCs.

In the original workflow: Scientists estimated how many nucleated cells there were by amplifying reference gene primers. Method: immunoSEQ multiplex PCR; TCRdb's copy keeps in-frame clones and lacks some. Clonal size and the V and J genes are those of that table, whereas D and trimming came from the DNA. The data hold 120,000 or so clones, with roughly 89% observed a single time. The sequence was obtained from a woman between 50 and 59 years old with acute or convalescent COVID-19. The rearrangement uses TRBV3-1 (or the pseudogene TRBV3-2) and TRBJ2-4; D is perhaps TRBD2 (6 bases). Sequencing was carried out using peripheral blood. CDR3 sequence reads: CASSQGEDNSNIQYF. CDR3 coding DNA: TGTGCCAGCAGCCAAGGGGAGGACAACTCAAACATTCAGTACTTC.